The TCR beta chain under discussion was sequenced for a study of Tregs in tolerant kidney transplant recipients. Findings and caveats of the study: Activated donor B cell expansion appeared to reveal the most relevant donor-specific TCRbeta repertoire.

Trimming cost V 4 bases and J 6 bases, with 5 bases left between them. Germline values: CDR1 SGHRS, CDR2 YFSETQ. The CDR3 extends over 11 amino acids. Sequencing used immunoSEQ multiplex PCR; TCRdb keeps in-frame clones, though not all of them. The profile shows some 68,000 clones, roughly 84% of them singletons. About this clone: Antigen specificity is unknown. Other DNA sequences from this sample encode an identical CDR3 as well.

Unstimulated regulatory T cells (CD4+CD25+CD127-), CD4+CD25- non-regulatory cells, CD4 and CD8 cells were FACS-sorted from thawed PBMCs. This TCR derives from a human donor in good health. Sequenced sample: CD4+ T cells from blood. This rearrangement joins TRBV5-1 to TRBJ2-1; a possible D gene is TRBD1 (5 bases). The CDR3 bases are TGCGCCAGCAGCGACAGCAATGAGCAGTTCTTC. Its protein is CASSDSNEQFF.